The T cell receptor beta chain described here comes from a study of OX40 agonist ivuxolimab in advanced cancers. Across the whole study: Ivuxolimab doses were 0.01, 0.1, 0.3, 1.5, 3 or 10 mg/kg every 2 weeks. The study enrolled dose-escalation patients with hepatocellular carcinoma, melanoma, renal cell or head and neck cancer.

Excluded were patients having autoimmune disease history or systemic immunosuppression. On cycle 4 day 1 and cycle 7 day 1, as well as at baseline, blood was sampled. The assay was immunoSEQ multiplex PCR, and TCRdb's table has in-frame clones only and misses some. Of some 75,000 clones listed, roughly 88% are singletons. The CDR3 is made up of 8 amino acids, end residues included. CDR1 and CDR2 from the germline V gene are SGHVS and FNYEAQ. A note on this clone: The conserved final phenylalanine or tryptophan is absent from the CDR3, which likely points to a read error. The limits of the CDR3 on the DNA are not certain, so only TCRdb's listed CDR3 is given.

V is TRBV7-6 and J is TRBJ1-2. This TCR came from an adult with an advanced solid tumor such as melanoma, head and neck, liver or kidney cancer. Specimen: CD4+ or CD8+ T cells sorted from blood, collected in a trial of the OX40 agonist ivuxolimab. The CDR3 reads CASNVRRG.